This T cell receptor beta chain derives from a study of blood T cell repertoires in COVID-19. About the research overall: Both acute and convalescent COVID-19 samples were obtained from the United States, Italy and Spain. From T cells, B-cell-depleted T cells, or PBMCs came the material, which was cDNA or gDNA.

Original processing notes: Using reference gene primer amplification, nucleated cell counts were estimated. TCRdb's copy holds only in-frame clones and misses some; the assay was immunoSEQ multiplex PCR. The V and J calls and the clone size are those of that table, but D and trimming were determined from the DNA. The repertoire holds about 200,000 clones, roughly 80% seen once, with 8% to 13% in the top ten. Remarks on this clone: At one end the junction does not follow the germline gene, possibly because of a read error.

Per germline, CDR1 SSHAT and CDR2 FNYEAQ (reference sequence). This CDR3 spans 16 amino acids. The chain joins TRBV7-7 to TRBJ2-1, with TRBD2 matching 8 bases. This receptor was obtained from a woman at least 80 years old with acute or convalescent COVID-19. Sequenced: peripheral blood. CDR3 nucleotides: TGTGCTAGCAGCTTAGCGGCGGGGGGCCGGACTAATGAGCAGTTCTTC. It specifies CASSLAAGGRTNEQFF. Variable domain in full (rest from reference TRBV7-7 and TRBJ2-1): GAGVSQSPRYKVTKRGQDVTLRCDPISSHATLYWYQQALGQGPEFLTYFNYEAQPDKSGLPSDRFSAERPEGSISTLTIQRTEQRDSAMYRCASSLAAGGRTNEQFFGPGTRLTVL.